The next 8 T cell receptor beta chains were all read from a single sample in a study of blood T cells in healthy people across ages. For the second PCR, which ran for 7 to 11 cycles, a sample-barcoded 5' primer and a J-beta primer mix were used. TCRdb itself ran the 5' RACE reads through MiXCR, one entry per CDR3 protein. The sample comprises hundreds of thousands of distinct CDR3 sequences, just over 55% of which are singletons, and under 30% rests with the top ten. Material: blood. The receptors shown here come from a man aged 35 to 55 in good health.

The chain links TRBV9 to TRBJ2-7; 7 nucleotides agree with TRBD2. Germline CDR1 SGDLS, CDR2 YYNGEE. Losses at the gene ends were 4 bases for V and 2 bases for J; bases not matched to a gene: 6. This CDR3 contains 14 residues. Here the CDR3 DNA reads TGTGCCAGCAGCCATTCCGGGGGGACCTACGAGCAGTACTTC. Translation gives CASSHSGGTYEQYF. Complete variable domain (other parts from reference TRBV9 and TRBJ2-7): DSGVTQTPKHLITATGQRVTLRCSPRSGDLSVYWYQQSLDQGLQFLIQYYNGEERAKGNILERFSAQQFPDLHSELNLSSLELGDSALYFCASSHSGGTYEQYFGPGTRLTVT.

This clonotype was seen ten or more times. The genes are TRBV4-2 and TRBJ2-5; perhaps TRBD2 as D (6 bases). Trimming removed 2 bases at V and 1 base at J, with 8 bases between. The CDR3 has 14 residues. Germline V gene lookup returns CDR1 LGHNA and CDR2 YNFKEQ. The CDR3 spells CASSQQGGQETQYF. CDR3 coding DNA: TGTGCCAGCAGCCAACAGGGAGGCCAAGAGACCCAGTACTTC.

The rearrangement uses TRBV20-1 and TRBJ2-7, with D possibly matching TRBD1 (5 bases). The J call may be faulty, since TRBJ2-5 better matches the DNA end. Germline CDR1 and CDR2: DFQATT and SNEGSKA (reference sequence). The CDR3 sequence is 15 residues long. CDR3 DNA sequence: TGCAGTGCTAGAGATAAAGGGGCGAATGGAGAGACCCAGTACTTC. This translates into CSARDKGANGETQYF.

V is TRBV7-3 and J is TRBJ2-1, with 10 positions matching TRBD1. The DNA matches TRBJ2-7 better at its end, which makes the J call doubtful. Germline-derived CDR1 and CDR2 are SGHTA and FQGTGA. This CDR3 region has 18 residues. The CDR3 coding sequence is TGTGCCAGCAGCCTATTACCGGGACAGGGGACCGGGTACAATGAGCAGTACTTC. It is translated as CASSLLPGQGTGYNEQYF.

The chain recombines TRBV28 with TRBJ1-6; TRBD1 might be the D (6 bases). This CDR3 region has 14 residues. Per germline, CDR1 MDHEN and CDR2 SYDVKM. Trimming pared 5 bases from V and 3 bases from J, leaving 8 bases between. The CDR3 here is CASSHRVYNSPLHF. CDR3 nucleotides: TGTGCCAGCAGTCACAGGGTCTATAATTCACCCCTCCACTTT.

This clonotype came up a few times. The chain links TRBV24-1 to TRBJ2-6; D gene uncertain. V lost 3 bases and J 0 bases, leaving 5 bases between the germline ends. This CDR3 region has 15 residues. Germline CDR1 KGHDR, CDR2 SFDVKD. CDR3 DNA sequence: TGTGCCACCAGTGATACCGGCTCTGGGGCCAACGTCCTGACTTTC. This codes for CATSDTGSGANVLTF.

The chain carries TRBV7-9 and TRBJ2-7, with D perhaps matching TRBD2 (5 bases). Looked up from germline, CDR1 is SEHNR and CDR2 is FQNEAQ (reference sequence). The CDR3 totals 13 residues. Trimming took off 5 bases at V and 6 bases at J, with 14 bases between the two ends. The CDR3: CASSIRTASEQYF. The CDR3 DNA reads TGTGCCAGCAGCATAAGGACTGCCAGCGAGCAGTACTTC.

This chain uses TRBV2 with TRBJ2-3, with TRBD2 matching 9 bases. This CDR3 contains 15 residues. CDR1 and CDR2 (germline): SNHLY, FYNNEI. Trimming cost V 6 bases and J 2 bases; bases outside gene matches: 6. The CDR3 DNA follows: TGTGCCAGCAGGGGAGTAGCGGGGGTCACAGATACGCAGTATTTT. Translated, it gives CASRGVAGVTDTQYF.